This TCR beta chain was recorded in a study of OX40 agonist ivuxolimab in advanced cancers. TCRdb keeps only in-frame clones here, not all; method: immunoSEQ multiplex PCR. The table has tens of thousands of clones, around 89% seen once; the top ten hold approximately 5%. Germline assignment: CDR1 MNHNS and CDR2 SASEGT. V was shortened by 5 bases and J by 5 bases, with 7 bases between the two germline ends. CDR3 length: 12 residues. The chain has TRBV6-1 and TRBJ1-5; D is ambiguous. The TCR originated in an adult with an advanced solid tumor such as melanoma, head and neck, liver or kidney cancer. The sample consisted of CD4+ or CD8+ T cells sorted from blood, taken in a trial of the OX40 agonist ivuxolimab. In nucleotides, the CDR3 is TGTGCCAGCAGTTTTCCGTATCAGCCCCAGCATTTT. Translating it yields CASSFPYQPQHF.